A single T cell receptor (beta chain) is shown here with its context. The data are from a study of OX40 agonist ivuxolimab in advanced cancers. Clones were read by immunoSEQ multiplex PCR, and TCRdb kept only the in-frame ones, dropping some. Among tens of thousands of clones listed, 75% to 90% were seen once. The source is an adult with an advanced solid tumor such as melanoma, head and neck, liver or kidney cancer. The sequencing used CD4+ or CD8+ T cells sorted from blood, collected in a trial of the OX40 agonist ivuxolimab.

CDR3 sequence: CASSFGGRGNTIYF. In nucleotides, the CDR3 is TGCGCCAGCAGTTTCGGGGGCCGAGGAAACACCATATATTTT. J is TRBJ1-3 and V is TRBV5-1; tentatively, D is TRBD1 (6 bases). The V gene lost 5 bases and the J gene lost 4 bases, with 13 bases spanning the gap. This CDR3 is built from 14 residues. Germline values: CDR1 SGHRS, CDR2 YFSETQ.